The source of this T cell receptor beta chain is a study of cytomegalovirus exposure and HLA in healthy donors. Overall study context: There were fewer than 130 million unique TCR beta sequences, drawn from some 180 million T cells, in an earlier analysis.

To note about this clone: Its target is not known.

Study-wide results and caveats: Reports state that TCR beta sequences accurately predicted most subjects' HLA-A and HLA-B alleles. Sequencing likely generated an artifact that appeared as a cluster of highly shared sequence variants.

PCR involved 60 Vbeta and 13 Jbeta primers. Clones were sequenced by immunoSEQ multiplex PCR, and TCRdb holds only the in-frame ones, with some missing. The data show about 190,000 clones, about four fifths seen once. Per germline, CDR1 MNHEY and CDR2 SMNVEV (reference sequence). The CDR3 consists of 18 residues. The ends were cut back, 3 bases at V and 0 bases at J, with 18 bases in the middle. The chain links TRBV27 to TRBJ2-4; perhaps TRBD1 as D (6 bases). This TCR was recovered from a woman in her forties or fifties in good health and CMV-seronegative. The specimen sequenced was PBMCs. CDR3 in DNA: TGTGCCAGCAGTTTCAGACTTACAGGGTTGGTAGCCAAAAACATTCAGTACTTC. This encodes CASSFRLTGLVAKNIQYF.